This TCR beta chain derives from a study of blood T cell repertoires in COVID-19 (dated by TCRdb to 2019 to 2021). The study in broad terms: Samples from collaborators originated in the United States, Italy and Spain and spanned both the acute and convalescent phases of COVID-19. Subjects who had been exposed to COVID-19, were actively infected with it, or had recovered from it provided the deeply sampled blood TCRbeta repertoires that made up the dataset. The prospective study material was composed of cDNA or gDNA derived from T cells, B-cell-depleted T cells, or PBMCs. The samples were drawn from the first 160 participants of the ongoing ImmuneRACE study and from 1,200 or so subjects provided by 6 global collaborators. The repertoires were released in a freely available public database intended as a resource for research on the immune response to SARS-CoV-2. A de-identified subject ID, COVID-19 status, age in years and sex were almost always included in the sample metadata. Where available, HLA class I and class II types were taken from metadata supplied by the sample provider and were not determined by assay-based typing.

TCRbeta CDR3 regions were amplified from genomic DNA using the immunoSEQ Assay, a bias-controlled multiplex PCR. The published analysis was carried out like this. The number of nucleated cells in each sample was estimated by amplification of reference gene primers within the assay. To quantify the absolute abundance of each unique TCRbeta CDR3 rearrangement, sequence reads were collapsed and filtered. For each sample, productive Simpson clonality was calculated as the square root of Simpson's diversity index across productive rearrangements. TCRdb's version of the immuneACCESS table is confined to in-frame rearrangements and falls short of the full clone set. An unresolved V gene accounts for under half of the shortfall where checked; the remainder is of unknown origin. That table supplies the V and J calls and clone size; D and trimming were determined from the DNA. Present in this sample are 260,000 or so clones, 87% of which were seen just once. The ten top clones hold just over 2.5% of the sample.

What the research found in general, with its limitations: Clinical and demographic metadata were provided uncurated, with the amount varying by source and participant.

Participants in the prospective study were aged roughly 18 to 90 years, lived in under 30 United States geographic areas, and enrolled through a virtual design. To assign participants to cohorts, the prospective study relied on clinical history that participants themselves reported in a screening survey and a study questionnaire. In the prospective study, mobile phlebotomists collected whole blood, serum and a nasopharyngeal or oropharyngeal swab from each participant. Over a roughly 2-month period, participants in the prospective study had the option of providing additional blood draws and questionnaires. Before DNA extraction, prospective study blood samples were shipped either frozen or at room temperature. V and J lose 4 bases and 6 bases, and a span of 10 bases separates them. CDR1 and CDR2 were assigned from the germline V gene as SGHRS and YFSETQ. From cysteine to phenylalanine, the CDR3 is 12 amino acids long. CDR3 DNA only is kept here, 36 bases in frame from base 1.

On this clone: This clone's antigen is unknown. Per-nucleotide qualities are absent, and no much larger clonotype sits a single base away.

The receptor chain draws on TRBV5-1 and TRBJ1-2; too little of a D gene remains to name it. The TCR comes from a woman younger than 45 with acute COVID-19. The specimen was PBMCs or T cells enriched from blood (not recorded which). The encoded CDR3 is CASSPDTDGYTF. The DNA sequence follows: TGCGCCAGCAGCCCCGACACGGATGGCTACACCTTC.